This T cell receptor (beta chain) emerged from a study of radiotherapy plus CTLA-4 blockade in lung cancer. Study findings and constraints: Some TCR clones had been derived from tumors. These clones expanded in peripheral blood after radiotherapy plus ipilimumab. Increased serum interferon-beta after radiation also reportedly predicted response strongly.

Enrolled patients, whose metastatic non-small-cell lung cancer was chemo-refractory, received focal radiation plus CTLA-4 blockade with ipilimumab. TCRdb's table, derived via immunoSEQ multiplex PCR, lists solely in-frame clones and lacks some. The profile covers roughly 66,000 clones, with around 83% appearing a single time and 4% taken by the ten largest. In regard to this clone: Its antigen is unknown.

Trimming took 4 bases from V and 1 from J; bases not matched to a gene: 3. The CDR3 contains 15 residues. Germline CDR1 is LNHDA and CDR2 is SQIVND (reference sequence). The chain joins TRBV19 to TRBJ2-2; 7 positions match TRBD2. This specimen was peripheral blood, taken from a patient treated with radiotherapy plus ipilimumab. The source of this sequence is a human donor with non-small cell lung cancer who had a partial response to radiotherapy plus ipilimumab. The CDR3 DNA reads TGTGCCAGTAGTACAGCGGGACGGAACACCGGGGAGCTGTTTTTT. Amino acid sequence: CASSTAGRNTGELFF.